This is a list of T cell receptor beta chains from one sample in a study of blood T cells in healthy people across ages. TCRdb re-called the 5' RACE reads through MiXCR, storing one row per CDR3 protein. The repertoire consists of more than 650,000 distinct CDR3 sequences, with about 53% occurring once and the leading ten covering approximately 40%. Sequencing was performed on blood. The receptors here all came from a man older than 75 in good health. CDR3s include the opening cysteine and the closing phenylalanine or tryptophan. Each record gives: V gene, J gene, D gene, clone size, CDR3 DNA, CDR3 protein. D genes are given only for firm matches. Where a row states a size, it is once, few, many or the class of an expanded clone; other rows omit it.

V gene: TRBV19
J gene: TRBJ2-3
D gene: TRBD1
clone size: once
CDR3 DNA: TGTGCCAGTAGTATAGGCGGGGACAGGGAGCACACGCAGTATTTT
CDR3 protein: CASSIGGDREHTQYF

V gene: TRBV6-1
J gene: TRBJ2-7
D gene: .
clone size: .
CDR3 DNA: TGTGCCAGCAGAACCGGCAGGTCGAGCTCCTACGAGCAGTACTTC
CDR3 protein: CASRTGRSSSYEQYF

V gene: TRBV6-6
J gene: TRBJ2-1
D gene: .
clone size: .
CDR3 DNA: TGTGCCAGCAGTTACGTTAACAATGAGCAGTTCTTC
CDR3 protein: CASSYVNNEQFF

V gene: TRBV2
J gene: TRBJ2-7
D gene: .
clone size: few
CDR3 DNA: TGTGCCAGCAGGGTCTATTACGAGCAGTACTTC
CDR3 protein: CASRVYYEQYF

V gene: TRBV29-1
J gene: TRBJ2-7
D gene: .
clone size: .
CDR3 DNA: TGCAGCGTGCTGACCTACGAGCAGTACTTC
CDR3 protein: CSVLTYEQYF

V gene: TRBV18
J gene: TRBJ2-7
D gene: .
clone size: .
CDR3 DNA: TGTGCCAGCTCACCTCAGATCCCCTACGAGCAGTACTTC
CDR3 protein: CASSPQIPYEQYF

V gene: TRBV2
J gene: TRBJ2-3
D gene: TRBD2
clone size: .
CDR3 DNA: TGTGCCAGCAGTGTGGAGGGAGGGGGCACAGATACGCAGTATTTT
CDR3 protein: CASSVEGGGTDTQYF

V gene: TRBV2
J gene: TRBJ2-5
D gene: TRBD2
clone size: .
CDR3 DNA: TGTGCCAGCAGTGAGGCTCTAGCGGGGGCCGAGACCCAGTACTTC
CDR3 protein: CASSEALAGAETQYF

V gene: TRBV20-1
J gene: TRBJ2-3
D gene: TRBD2
clone size: few
CDR3 DNA: TGCAGTGCTACAGGACTAGCGGGAGTAGATACGCAGTATTTT
CDR3 protein: CSATGLAGVDTQYF

V gene: TRBV6-5
J gene: TRBJ2-1
D gene: TRBD1
clone size: .
CDR3 DNA: TGTGCCAGCAGGGGAACAGGGGCCATGCGGTTCTTC
CDR3 protein: CASRGTGAMRFF

V gene: TRBV20-1
J gene: TRBJ1-1
D gene: .
clone size: few
CDR3 DNA: TGCAGTGCTAGGTCGCCAGGTGAAGCTTTCTTT
CDR3 protein: CSARSPGEAFF

V gene: TRBV12-3/TRBV12-4
J gene: TRBJ2-7
D gene: .
clone size: .
CDR3 DNA: TGTGCCAGCAGTGTAGGGCCCCCCGGGGAGCAGTACTTC
CDR3 protein: CASSVGPPGEQYF

V gene: TRBV6-6
J gene: TRBJ2-2
D gene: TRBD2
clone size: .
CDR3 DNA: TGTGCCAGCAGCCCGGGACTAGCCCCCGGGGAGCTGTTTTTT
CDR3 protein: CASSPGLAPGELFF

V gene: TRBV11-2
J gene: TRBJ2-5
D gene: TRBD2
clone size: .
CDR3 DNA: TGTGCCAGCAGCATTCGACTAGCGCCTCAAGAGACCCAGTACTTC
CDR3 protein: CASSIRLAPQETQYF

V gene: TRBV4-1
J gene: TRBJ2-1
D gene: .
clone size: .
CDR3 DNA: TGCGCCAGCAGCCAAAAAATCGGGGTACAGTTCTTC
CDR3 protein: CASSQKIGVQFF

V gene: TRBV6-5
J gene: TRBJ2-2
D gene: TRBD2
clone size: .
CDR3 DNA: TGTGCCAGCAGTTGGCTTAGTGGCGGGAGTTGGTCCGGGGAGCTGTTTTTT
CDR3 protein: CASSWLSGGSWSGELFF

V gene: TRBV27
J gene: TRBJ1-6
D gene: .
clone size: few
CDR3 DNA: TGTGCCAGCAGTTTAAGGCCCTTCCCCGCTTATAATTCACCCCTCCACTTT
CDR3 protein: CASSLRPFPAYNSPLHF

V gene: TRBV7-2
J gene: TRBJ2-1
D gene: TRBD2
clone size: .
CDR3 DNA: TGTACCAGCAGCTTGAGGAAAGGAGGGACTAGCGGGAGCTACAATGAGCAGTTCTTC
CDR3 protein: CTSSLRKGGTSGSYNEQFF

V gene: TRBV2
J gene: TRBJ2-5
D gene: .
clone size: once
CDR3 DNA: TGTGCCAGCACCGCGGTGGATTTCGAAGAGACCCAGTACTTC
CDR3 protein: CASTAVDFEETQYF

V gene: TRBV6-5
J gene: TRBJ1-1
D gene: TRBD1
clone size: .
CDR3 DNA: TGTGCCAGCAGTTACCACGGACAGGGTCGAACTGAAGCTTTCTTT
CDR3 protein: CASSYHGQGRTEAFF

V gene: TRBV10-2
J gene: TRBJ2-7
D gene: .
clone size: .
CDR3 DNA: TGCGCCAGCAGAACGGACATCCAACGTCGCGAGCAGTACTTC
CDR3 protein: CASRTDIQRREQYF

V gene: TRBV6-2/TRBV6-3
J gene: TRBJ2-7
D gene: TRBD1
clone size: .
CDR3 DNA: TGTGCCAGCAGTCGAAACAGGGGAGTTTCCTACAATGAGCAGTACTTC
CDR3 protein: CASSRNRGVSYNEQYF

V gene: TRBV20-1
J gene: TRBJ2-7
D gene: .
clone size: .
CDR3 DNA: TGCAGTGCTAGAGTCCCGGTAGGGGCGGTTCGCTACGAGCAGTACTTC
CDR3 protein: CSARVPVGAVRYEQYF

V gene: TRBV20-1
J gene: TRBJ2-1
D gene: .
clone size: few
CDR3 DNA: TGCAGTGCTAGAGATCGGTACGGGAGTAACTACAATGAGCAGTTCTTC
CDR3 protein: CSARDRYGSNYNEQFF

V gene: TRBV29-1
J gene: TRBJ2-3
D gene: .
clone size: many
CDR3 DNA: TGCAGCGTTGATGGTGGTCTTACGCAGTATTTT
CDR3 protein: CSVDGGLTQYF

V gene: TRBV28
J gene: TRBJ2-7
D gene: TRBD2
clone size: .
CDR3 DNA: TGTGCCAGCAGTCCAGGTAGCGGGAGCTCCTACAATGAGCAGTACTTC
CDR3 protein: CASSPGSGSSYNEQYF

V gene: TRBV11-2
J gene: TRBJ2-7
D gene: .
clone size: .
CDR3 DNA: TGTGCCAGCAGCATCGGGCCGGTGAGCTCCTACGAGCAGTACTTC
CDR3 protein: CASSIGPVSSYEQYF

V gene: TRBV27
J gene: TRBJ1-2
D gene: .
clone size: .
CDR3 DNA: TGTGCCAGCAGCCCCGTGGGGGGAAACTATGGCTACACCTTC
CDR3 protein: CASSPVGGNYGYTF

V gene: TRBV7-2
J gene: TRBJ2-7
D gene: .
clone size: .
CDR3 DNA: TGTGCCAGCAGCCCAGGGCGGGGCCTCTACGAGCAGTACTTC
CDR3 protein: CASSPGRGLYEQYF

V gene: TRBV6-2/TRBV6-3
J gene: TRBJ2-7
D gene: .
clone size: few
CDR3 DNA: TGTGCCAGCAGACATGGACTTCCCTACGAGCAGTACTTC
CDR3 protein: CASRHGLPYEQYF

V gene: TRBV6-2/TRBV6-3
J gene: TRBJ1-5
D gene: .
clone size: .
CDR3 DNA: TGTGCCAGCAGTGTAAACATCAATCAGCCCCAGCATTTT
CDR3 protein: CASSVNINQPQHF

V gene: TRBV5-1
J gene: TRBJ2-5
D gene: .
clone size: .
CDR3 DNA: TGCGCCAGCAGCTTTTGGGGGGACAGTCGAAAAGAGACCCAGTACTTC
CDR3 protein: CASSFWGDSRKETQYF

V gene: TRBV28
J gene: TRBJ2-3
D gene: .
clone size: .
CDR3 DNA: TGTGCCAGCAGTCCCATGACGTTGGGGGGAGCCACGCAGTATTTT
CDR3 protein: CASSPMTLGGATQYF

V gene: TRBV13
J gene: TRBJ2-3
D gene: TRBD2
clone size: .
CDR3 DNA: TGTGCCAGCAGCTTCGCAGGAGGGAGGGCGGGTGATACGCAGTATTTT
CDR3 protein: CASSFAGGRAGDTQYF

V gene: TRBV5-5
J gene: TRBJ2-1
D gene: TRBD2
clone size: .
CDR3 DNA: TGTGCCAGCAGCTTCCGGGCTAGCGGGAGGTATACTTACAATGAGCAGTTCTTC
CDR3 protein: CASSFRASGRYTYNEQFF

V gene: TRBV4-2
J gene: TRBJ1-5
D gene: .
clone size: few
CDR3 DNA: TGTGCCAGCAGCCAAGGGGGGGTCAGGAACAATCAGCCCCAGCATTTT
CDR3 protein: CASSQGGVRNNQPQHF

V gene: TRBV20-1
J gene: TRBJ2-3
D gene: .
clone size: .
CDR3 DNA: TGCAGTGCCCCCGACAGGCGGGGCACAGATACGCAGTATTTT
CDR3 protein: CSAPDRRGTDTQYF

V gene: TRBV3-1
J gene: TRBJ2-7
D gene: .
clone size: .
CDR3 DNA: TGTGCCAGCAGCCAAAGAGGTGCCACCTACGAGCAGTACTTC
CDR3 protein: CASSQRGATYEQYF

V gene: TRBV29-1
J gene: TRBJ1-2
D gene: .
clone size: once
CDR3 DNA: TGCAGCGTTGACGCTGCAGGGGCTAACTATGGCTACACCTTC
CDR3 protein: CSVDAAGANYGYTF

V gene: TRBV6-1
J gene: TRBJ2-7
D gene: TRBD1
clone size: many
CDR3 DNA: TGTGCCAGCAGTGGCGGACCCCGGGACAGGGGCCTTTACGAGCAGTACTTC
CDR3 protein: CASSGGPRDRGLYEQYF

V gene: TRBV29-1
J gene: TRBJ2-7
D gene: TRBD1
clone size: .
CDR3 DNA: TGCAGCGCGTGTGTGGGACAGGGAGTCTCCTACGAGCAGTACTTC
CDR3 protein: CSACVGQGVSYEQYF

V gene: TRBV7-9
J gene: TRBJ2-5
D gene: TRBD2
clone size: .
CDR3 DNA: TGTGCCAGCAGCTTAGGCTGGAGGGAGGGAGAGACCCAGTACTTC
CDR3 protein: CASSLGWREGETQYF

V gene: TRBV20-1
J gene: TRBJ2-7
D gene: TRBD1
clone size: .
CDR3 DNA: TGCAGTGCTAGCGGGACAGGGAAGGAGCAGTACTTC
CDR3 protein: CSASGTGKEQYF

V gene: TRBV28
J gene: TRBJ1-1
D gene: .
clone size: .
CDR3 DNA: TGTGCCAGCAGTTTCTCTGACTTGAACACTGAAGCTTTCTTT
CDR3 protein: CASSFSDLNTEAFF

V gene: TRBV29-1
J gene: TRBJ2-7
D gene: .
clone size: few
CDR3 DNA: TGCAGCGCCTCCGGTACAGAAACTCCCCCCTACTACGAGCAGTACTTC
CDR3 protein: CSASGTETPPYYEQYF

V gene: TRBV3-1
J gene: TRBJ2-1
D gene: .
clone size: .
CDR3 DNA: TGTGCCAGCAGCCCAAACGAAGCGGGTGAGCAGTTCTTC
CDR3 protein: CASSPNEAGEQFF

V gene: TRBV20-1
J gene: TRBJ2-1
D gene: TRBD2
clone size: .
CDR3 DNA: TGCAGTGCCGGCCGGACTAGCGGATACAATGAGCAGTTCTTC
CDR3 protein: CSAGRTSGYNEQFF

V gene: TRBV12-3/TRBV12-4
J gene: TRBJ2-7
D gene: TRBD1
clone size: .
CDR3 DNA: TGTGCCAGCAGTTTTTATGGACAGGGTCTGCACGAGCAGTACTTC
CDR3 protein: CASSFYGQGLHEQYF

V gene: TRBV10-1
J gene: TRBJ2-5
D gene: TRBD1
clone size: .
CDR3 DNA: TGCGCCAGAGGGGGACAGGGGTGCGAGACCCAGTACTTC
CDR3 protein: CARGGQGCETQYF

V gene: TRBV2
J gene: TRBJ2-1
D gene: TRBD2
clone size: .
CDR3 DNA: TGTGCCAGCAGCCGCGGACTAGCGGGAGAGCAGTTCTTC
CDR3 protein: CASSRGLAGEQFF